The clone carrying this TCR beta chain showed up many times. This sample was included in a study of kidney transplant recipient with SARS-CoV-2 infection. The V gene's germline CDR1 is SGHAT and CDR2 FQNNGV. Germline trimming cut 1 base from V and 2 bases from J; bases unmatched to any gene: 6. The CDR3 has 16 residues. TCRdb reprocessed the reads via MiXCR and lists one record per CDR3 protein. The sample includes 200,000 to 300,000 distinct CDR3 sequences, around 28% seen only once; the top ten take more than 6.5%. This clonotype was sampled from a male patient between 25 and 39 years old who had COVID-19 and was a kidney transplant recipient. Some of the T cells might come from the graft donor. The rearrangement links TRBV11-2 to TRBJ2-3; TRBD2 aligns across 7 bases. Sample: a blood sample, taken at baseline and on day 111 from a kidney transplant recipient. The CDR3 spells CASSLGPAGNTDTQYF. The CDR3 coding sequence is TGTGCCAGCAGCTTAGGCCCAGCGGGAAACACAGATACGCAGTATTTT.